The rows below give T cell receptor beta chains drawn from one sample of a study of control samples from healthy donors and cancer patients. The assay was immunoSEQ multiplex PCR, and TCRdb's table has in-frame clones only and misses some. The sample holds around 42,000 clones, roughly 94% seen once. Sequencing was carried out using blood. The receptors shown here come from a man in his sixties in good health. Both conserved end residues are part of each CDR3. D genes are given only for firm matches. Clone size is shown for a subset of rows, as once, few, many or a class of expanded clone.

CDR3 protein	CDR3 DNA	J gene	V gene	clone size	D gene
CASSSGYSGNTIYF	TGTGCCAGCAGTTCTGGGTACTCTGGAAACACCATATATTTT	TRBJ1-3	TRBV7-3	.	.
CASSKGSLWDREYQETQYF	TGTGCCAGTAGTAAAGGGTCATTATGGGACAGAGAGTACCAAGAGACCCAGTACTTC	TRBJ2-5	TRBV19	.	TRBD1
CSVLSIPRYHGYTF	TGCAGCGTGCTCTCAATCCCAAGGTACCATGGCTACACCTTC	TRBJ1-2	TRBV29-1	.	.
CASSYPTGPQRQETQYF	TGTGCCAGCAGTTACCCTACAGGGCCCCAACGACAAGAGACCCAGTACTTC	TRBJ2-5	TRBV6-2/TRBV6-3	.	.
CASSPPLAGGFEKLFF	TGTGCCAGCAGCCCCCCTTTAGCAGGGGGCTTTGAAAAACTGTTTTTT	TRBJ1-4	TRBV11-2	few	TRBD1
CASSQPESMETQYF	TGCGCCAGCAGCCAACCGGAAAGTATGGAGACCCAGTACTTC	TRBJ2-5	TRBV4-1	once	.
CASSWDGTDTQYF	TGTGCCAGCAGCTGGGACGGAACAGATACGCAGTATTTT	TRBJ2-3	TRBV11-1	few	.
CASSQRDRANTEAFF	TGTGCCAGCAGCCAACGGGACAGGGCTAACACTGAAGCTTTCTTT	TRBJ1-1	TRBV4-2	.	TRBD1
CASSFARDNEQFF	TGTGCCAGCAGCTTCGCCAGAGACAATGAGCAGTTCTTC	TRBJ2-1	TRBV12-3/TRBV12-4	.	.
CASSSSGGDYEQYF	TGTGCCAGCAGCTCGTCGGGAGGGGATTACGAGCAGTACTTC	TRBJ2-7	TRBV28	.	TRBD2
CASTYGRFGTSRNEQFF	TGTGCCAGCACCTACGGGCGATTTGGGACTAGCAGGAATGAGCAGTTCTTC	TRBJ2-1	TRBV11-3	.	TRBD2
CASKTLAGGPGEQYF	TGTGCCAGTAAAACCCTAGCGGGAGGGCCAGGGGAGCAGTACTTC	TRBJ2-7	TRBV19	.	TRBD2
CASRRLAGGRETQYF	TGTGCCAGCAGGAGACTAGCGGGAGGGCGGGAGACCCAGTACTTC	TRBJ2-5	TRBV2	.	TRBD2
CASSIQGSSYEQYF	TGTGCCAGTAGTATCCAAGGGAGCTCCTACGAGCAGTACTTC	TRBJ2-7	TRBV19	.	.
CATSDLGLAGGTANTGELFF	TGTGCCACCAGTGATTTGGGGCTAGCGGGAGGTACAGCGAACACCGGGGAGCTGTTTTTT	TRBJ2-2	TRBV24-1	.	TRBD2
CASSLPSVGETQYF	TGTGCCAGCAGCTTACCTAGCGTAGGAGAGACCCAGTACTTC	TRBJ2-5	TRBV5-4	.	.
CASSLPRAGGEQFF	TGTGCCAGCAGTTTACCAAGAGCGGGAGGGGAGCAGTTCTTC	TRBJ2-1	TRBV27	.	TRBD2
CASSAPTGYSTEAFF	TGTGCCAGCAGCGCCCCGACAGGGTATAGTACTGAAGCTTTCTTT	TRBJ1-1	TRBV5-4	.	TRBD1
CASSLGAAAYNEQFF	TGTGCCAGCAGCTTAGGTGCGGCGGCGTACAATGAGCAGTTCTTC	TRBJ2-1	TRBV11-2	.	.
CASSPPLGLAEETQYF	TGTGCCAGCTCACCACCCTTAGGACTAGCGGAAGAGACCCAGTACTTC	TRBJ2-5	TRBV18	.	TRBD2
CASTQMGGSDTGELFF	TGTGCCAGCACCCAAATGGGGGGCAGCGACACCGGGGAGCTGTTTTTT	TRBJ2-2	TRBV7-9	once	.
CASSQDPGVETQYF	TGCGCCAGCAGCCAAGATCCTGGGGTCGAGACCCAGTACTTC	TRBJ2-5	TRBV4-1	.	.
CASPGAGEYGYTF	TGTGCCAGCCCGGGAGCGGGGGAATATGGCTACACCTTC	TRBJ1-2	TRBV21-1	.	.
CASSLWGLSTDTQYF	TGCGCCAGCAGCTTGTGGGGACTGAGCACAGATACGCAGTATTTT	TRBJ2-3	TRBV5-1	once	.
CASSPGGEGGKTQYF	TGCGCCAGCAGCCCGGGGGGGGAGGGCGGAAAGACCCAGTACTTC	TRBJ2-5	TRBV4-1	.	TRBD2
CASRSGLDYEQFF	TGTGCCAGCAGATCGGGACTAGATTATGAGCAGTTCTTC	TRBJ2-1	TRBV28	.	TRBD2
CASRRTGWNEKLFF	TGTGCCAGCAGGAGGACAGGGTGGAATGAAAAACTGTTTTTT	TRBJ1-4	TRBV2	.	TRBD1
CASSLTGTNEKLFF	TGTGCCAGCAGCCTGACAGGGACTAATGAAAAACTGTTTTTT	TRBJ1-4	TRBV9	once	TRBD1
CASSTLGGANYGYTF	TGTGCCAGCAGCACACTCGGGGGGGCTAACTATGGCTACACCTTC	TRBJ1-2	TRBV7-9	.	.
CASREGGLITNTGELFF	TGTGCCAGCAGAGAAGGGGGCCTAATAACGAACACCGGGGAGCTGTTTTTT	TRBJ2-2	TRBV6-1	.	TRBD1
CASSPFLGAGYEQYF	TGTGCCAGCAGCCCGTTCCTGGGGGCCGGGTACGAGCAGTACTTC	TRBJ2-7	TRBV4-2	.	.
CASSLEWAVEQYF	TGTGCCAGCAGCCTCGAGTGGGCGGTCGAGCAGTACTTC	TRBJ2-7	TRBV5-5	.	.